The clone carrying this T cell receptor (beta chain) was seen at least ten times. The antigen remains unidentified. TCR beta CDR3 regions were amplified from RNA transcripts. HTBI primers were used for first-round RT-PCR of the TCR CDR3. TCRdb re-called the multiplex PCR reads with MiXCR, one entry per CDR3 protein. This sample has some 270,000 distinct CDR3 sequences, with roughly 15% found just once. This specimen belongs to a study of T cells in Graves' hyperthyroidism and ophthalmopathy. Study-wide results and caveats: Within blood appeared most thyroid clonotypes that had expanded above 0.001.

CDR1 and CDR2 (germline): MNHNS, SASEGT. V lost 3 bases to trimming and J lost 2 bases, with 10 bases between them. This CDR3 is 14 amino acids long. The specimen was blood. The V and J genes are TRBV6-1 and TRBJ1-1; perhaps TRBD1 as D (5 bases). The clonotype was recovered from a woman between 40 and 50 years old with Graves' hyperthyroidism. CDR3 bases: TGTGCCAGCAGTGACGGCTGGGGCAACACTGAAGCTTTCTTT. It translates to CASSDGWGNTEAFF.